The rows below give T cell receptor beta chains drawn from one sample of a study of blood T cell repertoires in COVID-19. Sequencing used immunoSEQ multiplex PCR; TCRdb keeps in-frame clones, though not all of them. The sample includes some 140,000 clones, 70% to 90% of them seen just once. The sample consisted of peripheral blood. These receptors came from a man aged 55 to 69 with COVID-19, enrolled during active disease. CDR3s include the opening cysteine and the closing phenylalanine or tryptophan. The D gene is left open where the match is weak. Rows may omit the clone size; those that give it use once, few, many or a size class.

J: TRBJ1-3
D: .
size: once
V: TRBV6-5
CDR3: CASSPPFGNTIYF
DNA: TGTGCCAGCAGTCCCCCTTTCGGAAACACCATATATTTT

J: TRBJ1-4
D: TRBD1
size: once
V: TRBV5-1
CDR3: CASSPGQGTTNEKLFF
DNA: TGCGCCAGCAGCCCCGGACAGGGGACAACTAATGAAAAACTGTTTTTT

J: TRBJ2-5
D: .
size: .
V: TRBV5-8
CDR3: CASSFQGYQETQYF
DNA: TGTGCCAGCAGCTTTCAGGGATACCAAGAGACCCAGTACTTC

J: TRBJ2-1
D: TRBD2
size: .
V: TRBV19
CDR3: CASSTRLAAPYNEQFF
DNA: TGTGCCAGTAGTACAAGACTAGCGGCGCCCTACAATGAGCAGTTCTTC

J: TRBJ1-1
D: .
size: .
V: TRBV10-3
CDR3: CAASPDNLNTEAFF
DNA: TGTGCCGCAAGCCCGGACAATTTGAACACTGAAGCTTTCTTT

J: TRBJ1-5
D: TRBD1
size: .
V: TRBV19
CDR3: CASSILLDRGNQPQHF
DNA: TGTGCCAGTAGTATTCTGCTGGACAGGGGCAATCAGCCCCAGCATTTT

J: TRBJ1-5
D: TRBD1
size: .
V: TRBV2
CDR3: CASNHDRGAGQPQHF
DNA: TGTGCCAGCAACCACGACAGGGGGGCCGGGCAGCCCCAGCATTTT

J: TRBJ1-3
D: .
size: .
V: TRBV12-5
CDR3: CASGADLDRGTLLSGNTIYF
DNA: TGTGCTAGTGGCGCCGATCTAGACCGGGGAACACTGCTCTCTGGAAACACCATATATTTT

J: TRBJ1-5
D: .
size: .
V: TRBV10-3
CDR3: CAISEVPNNQPQHF
DNA: TGTGCCATCAGTGAGGTGCCTAACAATCAGCCCCAGCATTTT

J: TRBJ1-4
D: .
size: few
V: TRBV4-2
CDR3: CASTTGHLATNEKLFF
DNA: TGTGCCAGCACCACAGGACACCTCGCAACTAATGAAAAACTGTTTTTT

J: TRBJ1-4
D: .
size: few
V: TRBV19
CDR3: CASSPEQSPNEKLFF
DNA: TGTGCCAGTAGTCCCGAACAGTCTCCAAACGAAAAACTGTTTTTT

J: TRBJ1-1
D: .
size: .
V: TRBV7-2
CDR3: CASSSFRGTEAFF
DNA: TGTGCCAGCAGTTCATTTCGGGGGACTGAAGCTTTCTTT

J: TRBJ2-2
D: .
size: .
V: TRBV5-1
CDR3: CASSPFAGRNTGELFF
DNA: TGCGCCAGCAGCCCGTTTGCGGGGCGGAACACCGGGGAGCTGTTTTTT

J: TRBJ1-5
D: TRBD1
size: few
V: TRBV6-2/TRBV6-3
CDR3: CASSSDRDSLQPQHF
DNA: TGTGCCAGCAGTTCGGATCGGGACAGCCTGCAGCCCCAGCATTTT

J: TRBJ1-2
D: .
size: .
V: TRBV18
CDR3: CASSPGSAGVYYGYTF
DNA: TGTGCCAGCTCACCAGGATCGGCAGGGGTATACTATGGCTACACCTTC

J: TRBJ1-4
D: TRBD1
size: .
V: TRBV9
CDR3: CASSPGTGLANEKLFF
DNA: TGTGCCAGCAGCCCCGGGACAGGCCTCGCAAATGAAAAACTGTTTTTT

J: TRBJ2-1
D: .
size: .
V: TRBV7-7
CDR3: CASSPSRVNNEQFF
DNA: TGTGCTAGCAGCCCCTCGAGGGTTAACAATGAGCAGTTCTTC

J: TRBJ2-5
D: TRBD2
size: .
V: TRBV4-3
CDR3: CASSQVAGGRETQYF
DNA: TGCGCCAGCAGCCAAGTTGCGGGGGGAAGGGAGACCCAGTACTTC

J: TRBJ2-7
D: .
size: .
V: TRBV2
CDR3: CASSGGYEQYF
DNA: TGTGCCAGCAGTGGAGGGTACGAGCAGTACTTC

J: TRBJ2-7
D: .
size: .
V: TRBV11-3
CDR3: CASSSTPYSEQYF
DNA: TGTGCCAGCAGCTCCACTCCTTATTCCGAGCAGTACTTC

J: TRBJ2-5
D: .
size: few
V: TRBV7-2
CDR3: CASSFGGNRETQYF
DNA: TGTGCCAGCAGCTTCGGCGGGAACCGCGAGACCCAGTACTTC

J: TRBJ1-2
D: .
size: .
V: TRBV7-2
CDR3: CASTPRWGDYGYTF
DNA: TGTGCCAGCACCCCCCGTTGGGGGGACTATGGCTACACCTTC

J: TRBJ1-1
D: TRBD1
size: .
V: TRBV29-1
CDR3: CSVGQGANSEAFF
DNA: TGCAGCGTAGGACAGGGGGCCAATTCTGAAGCTTTCTTT

J: TRBJ2-1
D: .
size: .
V: TRBV5-1
CDR3: CASSSDPGLRDEQFF
DNA: TGCGCCAGCAGCTCGGATCCGGGACTGCGTGATGAGCAGTTCTTC

J: TRBJ1-6
D: .
size: .
V: TRBV7-2
CDR3: CASSLTAQALHF
DNA: TGTGCCAGCAGCCTGACAGCCCAGGCCCTCCACTTT

J: TRBJ1-2
D: .
size: .
V: TRBV20-1
CDR3: CSASTRAGYGYTF
DNA: TGCAGTGCTAGTACAAGGGCGGGCTATGGCTACACCTTC

J: TRBJ2-7
D: .
size: .
V: TRBV6-5
CDR3: CASSGPGEQYF
DNA: TGTGCCAGCTCAGGGCCCGGCGAGCAGTACTTC

J: TRBJ2-1
D: .
size: once
V: TRBV7-3
CDR3: CASSPDRASYNEQFF
DNA: TGTGCCAGCAGTCCCGACAGAGCCTCCTACAATGAGCAGTTCTTC

J: TRBJ1-4
D: .
size: .
V: TRBV19
CDR3: CASSIQGGEKLFF
DNA: TGTGCCAGTAGTATACAGGGCGGTGAAAAACTGTTTTTT

J: TRBJ1-6
D: .
size: .
V: TRBV27
CDR3: CASRQIQGGSPLHF
DNA: TGTGCCAGCAGGCAAATACAGGGTGGCTCACCCCTCCACTTT

J: TRBJ2-7
D: TRBD1
size: .
V: TRBV6-5
CDR3: CASERDSSYEQYF
DNA: TGTGCCAGCGAACGGGACAGTTCCTACGAGCAGTACTTC

J: TRBJ1-2
D: TRBD1
size: once
V: TRBV20-1
CDR3: CSASGDRGLLGYTF
DNA: TGCAGTGCTAGTGGGGACAGGGGCCTCCTTGGCTACACCTTC

J: TRBJ1-2
D: TRBD1
size: .
V: TRBV5-1
CDR3: CASSLDRDRAFF
DNA: TGCGCCAGCAGCTTGGACCGGGACAGGGCCTTCTTC

J: TRBJ1-1
D: .
size: few
V: TRBV10-3
CDR3: CAISETGGDGTEAFF
DNA: TGTGCCATCAGTGAGACAGGAGGGGACGGCACTGAAGCTTTCTTT

J: TRBJ1-2
D: TRBD1
size: .
V: TRBV5-4
CDR3: CASSNPGQDSNYGYTF
DNA: TGTGCCAGCAGCAATCCCGGACAGGATAGTAACTATGGCTACACCTTC

J: TRBJ2-5
D: TRBD1
size: .
V: TRBV19
CDR3: CASSRGYQETQYF
DNA: TGTGCCAGTAGCAGGGGGTACCAAGAGACCCAGTACTTC

J: TRBJ2-7
D: .
size: .
V: TRBV7-2
CDR3: CASSFPGFVGEQYF
DNA: TGTGCCAGCAGCTTCCCAGGGTTTGTTGGCGAGCAGTACTTC

J: TRBJ2-7
D: TRBD1
size: .
V: TRBV6-6
CDR3: CASSDDRGTREQYF
DNA: TGTGCCAGCAGCGATGACAGGGGAACTCGCGAGCAGTACTTC